This is a list of T cell receptor beta chains from one sample in a study of early T cells in non-severe SARS-CoV-2 infection. One entry per CDR3 protein results from TCRdb running MiXCR on the 5' RACE reads. The data show roughly 51,000 distinct CDR3 sequences, approximately 10% seen once. Sequenced sample: whole blood. These receptors were taken from an adult who was a healthcare worker with PCR-confirmed SARS-CoV-2 infection or an uninfected control (not recorded which). CDR3s include the opening cysteine and the closing phenylalanine or tryptophan. D genes are given only for firm matches. The size of a clone is reported for some rows only, either as once, few or many, or as a class for expanded clones.

j_call v_call d_call clone_size cdr3_aa cdr3_nt
TRBJ2-1 TRBV28 . many CASSSGFYNEQFF TGTGCCAGCAGTTCGGGTTTCTACAATGAGCAGTTCTTC
TRBJ1-5 TRBV7-8 TRBD1 few CASGRGPHQPQHF TGTGCCAGCGGCAGGGGGCCGCATCAGCCCCAGCATTTT
TRBJ2-1 TRBV28 . . CASSIGPLNEQFF TGTGCCAGCAGTATAGGGCCATTAAATGAGCAGTTCTTC
TRBJ2-5 TRBV25-1 . . CASSETTRLKGTQYF TGTGCCAGCAGTGAAACTACGAGGCTTAAAGGGACCCAGTACTTC
TRBJ2-1 TRBV7-9 TRBD2 . CASNSAGGIDYNEQFF TGTGCCAGCAATTCAGCGGGAGGGATAGACTACAATGAGCAGTTCTTC
TRBJ2-3 TRBV7-9 . many CASSLPLGTFTHTDTQYF TGTGCCAGCAGCTTACCCCTAGGGACATTTACACACACAGATACGCAGTATTTT
TRBJ1-6 TRBV5-1 TRBD1 . CASSLLTGGGEGSPLHF TGCGCCAGCAGCTTACTCACAGGGGGCGGAGAGGGATCACCCCTCCACTTT
TRBJ2-3 TRBV30 . few CASLRESTDTQYF TGTGCCTCCCTACGGGAATCGACAGATACGCAGTATTTT
TRBJ1-6 TRBV16 . . CASSHLPGRSPSPLHF TGTGCCAGCAGCCACCTCCCGGGGCGTTCCCCATCACCCCTCCACTTT
TRBJ1-1 TRBV6-5 TRBD1 . CASSYSRTGGLNTEAFF TGTGCCAGCAGTTACTCGCGGACAGGGGGGTTGAACACTGAAGCTTTCTTT
TRBJ2-1 TRBV7-2 TRBD2 many CASKPGLAAYNEQFF TGTGCCAGCAAACCGGGACTAGCGGCCTACAATGAGCAGTTCTTC
TRBJ1-5 TRBV7-2 TRBD1 few CASSAGQGIQPQHF TGTGCCAGCAGCGCCGGACAGGGCATTCAGCCCCAGCATTTT
TRBJ2-1 TRBV3-1 . . CASTRSGNNEQFF TGTGCCAGCACCCGAAGCGGTAACAATGAGCAGTTCTTC
TRBJ2-7 TRBV9 . many CASSAGATEQYF TGTGCCAGCAGCGCAGGGGCGACCGAGCAGTACTTC
TRBJ1-2 TRBV9 . . CASSVDGRNYGYTF TGTGCCAGCAGCGTAGACGGCAGAAACTATGGCTACACCTTC
TRBJ1-6 TRBV20-1 . many CSARDEGVRSPLHF TGCAGTGCTAGAGATGAAGGGGTACGGTCACCCCTCCACTTT
TRBJ1-2 TRBV4-2 . few CASSQQGLDGYTF TGTGCCAGCAGCCAACAGGGGCTTGATGGCTACACCTTC